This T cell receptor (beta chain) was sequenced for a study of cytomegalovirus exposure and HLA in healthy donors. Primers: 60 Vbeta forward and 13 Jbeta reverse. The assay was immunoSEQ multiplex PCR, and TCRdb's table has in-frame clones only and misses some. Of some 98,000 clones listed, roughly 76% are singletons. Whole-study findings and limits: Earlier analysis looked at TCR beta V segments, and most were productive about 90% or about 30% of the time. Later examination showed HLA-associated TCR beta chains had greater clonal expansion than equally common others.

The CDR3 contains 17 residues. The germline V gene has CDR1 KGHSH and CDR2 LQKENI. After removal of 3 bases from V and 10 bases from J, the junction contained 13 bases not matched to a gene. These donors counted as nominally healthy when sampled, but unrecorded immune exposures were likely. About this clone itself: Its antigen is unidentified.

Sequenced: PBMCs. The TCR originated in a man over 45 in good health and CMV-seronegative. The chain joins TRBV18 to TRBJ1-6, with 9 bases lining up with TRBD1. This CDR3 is CASSPRDGTGGPSPLHF. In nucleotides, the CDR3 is TGTGCCAGCTCACCCCGCGACGGAACAGGGGGCCCCTCACCCCTCCACTTT.